The clone carrying this TCR beta chain occurred a few times. The sample is drawn from a study of blood T cells in healthy people across ages. Germline loops: CDR1 MNHEY, CDR2 SVGAGI. This CDR3 is 19 amino acids long. Germline trimming cut 2 bases from V and 0 bases from J; bases unmatched to any gene: 7. A second PCR of roughly 7 to 11 cycles used a sample-barcoded 5' primer and a J-beta primer mix. TCRdb reanalysed the 5' RACE reads using MiXCR and keeps one entry per CDR3 protein. The table includes hundreds of thousands of distinct CDR3 sequences, 58% detected once. Each donor gave approximately 9.1 milliliters of peripheral blood.

This receptor was taken from a man aged 25-45 years in good health. The specimen was blood. This rearrangement joins TRBV6-5 to TRBJ2-3; 14 nucleotides agree with TRBD2. The CDR3 sequence: CASSYLGTSGGASTDTQYF. CDR3 DNA sequence: TGTGCCAGCAGTTACCTCGGGACTAGCGGGGGAGCTAGCACAGATACGCAGTATTTT.